This TCR beta chain is from a study of T cells after posttransplantation cyclophosphamide. Study results and caveats: After PTCy, TRB diversity resembled that of CNI/methotrexate controls.

CDR1 and CDR2 from the germline V gene are SGDLS and YYNGEE. Deletions cut 0 bases from V and 0 bases from J, with 14 bases between. The CDR3 is 17 residues long. Profiled with immunoSEQ multiplex PCR; TCRdb holds only in-frame clones, not every one. This sample has more than 20,000 clones, each found more than once. This clone was counted at least ten times. The antigen remains undetermined. Sequenced: PBMCs. The rearrangement joins TRBV9 to TRBJ2-3; maybe TRBD2 (6 bases). The clonotype was recovered from a man aged 50 or older in good health, CMV-negative, and a related stem cell transplant donor. The CDR3 nucleotides read TGTGCCAGCAGCGTAGGAAGGGCGGGACGGAGCACAGATACGCAGTATTTT. This translates into CASSVGRAGRSTDTQYF. The full variable domain, in which reference TRBV9 and TRBJ2-3 provide the parts outside the CDR3, is DSGVTQTPKHLITATGQRVTLRCSPRSGDLSVYWYQQSLDQGLQFLIQYYNGEERAKGNILERFSAQQFPDLHSELNLSSLELGDSALYFCASSVGRAGRSTDTQYFGPGTRLTVL.